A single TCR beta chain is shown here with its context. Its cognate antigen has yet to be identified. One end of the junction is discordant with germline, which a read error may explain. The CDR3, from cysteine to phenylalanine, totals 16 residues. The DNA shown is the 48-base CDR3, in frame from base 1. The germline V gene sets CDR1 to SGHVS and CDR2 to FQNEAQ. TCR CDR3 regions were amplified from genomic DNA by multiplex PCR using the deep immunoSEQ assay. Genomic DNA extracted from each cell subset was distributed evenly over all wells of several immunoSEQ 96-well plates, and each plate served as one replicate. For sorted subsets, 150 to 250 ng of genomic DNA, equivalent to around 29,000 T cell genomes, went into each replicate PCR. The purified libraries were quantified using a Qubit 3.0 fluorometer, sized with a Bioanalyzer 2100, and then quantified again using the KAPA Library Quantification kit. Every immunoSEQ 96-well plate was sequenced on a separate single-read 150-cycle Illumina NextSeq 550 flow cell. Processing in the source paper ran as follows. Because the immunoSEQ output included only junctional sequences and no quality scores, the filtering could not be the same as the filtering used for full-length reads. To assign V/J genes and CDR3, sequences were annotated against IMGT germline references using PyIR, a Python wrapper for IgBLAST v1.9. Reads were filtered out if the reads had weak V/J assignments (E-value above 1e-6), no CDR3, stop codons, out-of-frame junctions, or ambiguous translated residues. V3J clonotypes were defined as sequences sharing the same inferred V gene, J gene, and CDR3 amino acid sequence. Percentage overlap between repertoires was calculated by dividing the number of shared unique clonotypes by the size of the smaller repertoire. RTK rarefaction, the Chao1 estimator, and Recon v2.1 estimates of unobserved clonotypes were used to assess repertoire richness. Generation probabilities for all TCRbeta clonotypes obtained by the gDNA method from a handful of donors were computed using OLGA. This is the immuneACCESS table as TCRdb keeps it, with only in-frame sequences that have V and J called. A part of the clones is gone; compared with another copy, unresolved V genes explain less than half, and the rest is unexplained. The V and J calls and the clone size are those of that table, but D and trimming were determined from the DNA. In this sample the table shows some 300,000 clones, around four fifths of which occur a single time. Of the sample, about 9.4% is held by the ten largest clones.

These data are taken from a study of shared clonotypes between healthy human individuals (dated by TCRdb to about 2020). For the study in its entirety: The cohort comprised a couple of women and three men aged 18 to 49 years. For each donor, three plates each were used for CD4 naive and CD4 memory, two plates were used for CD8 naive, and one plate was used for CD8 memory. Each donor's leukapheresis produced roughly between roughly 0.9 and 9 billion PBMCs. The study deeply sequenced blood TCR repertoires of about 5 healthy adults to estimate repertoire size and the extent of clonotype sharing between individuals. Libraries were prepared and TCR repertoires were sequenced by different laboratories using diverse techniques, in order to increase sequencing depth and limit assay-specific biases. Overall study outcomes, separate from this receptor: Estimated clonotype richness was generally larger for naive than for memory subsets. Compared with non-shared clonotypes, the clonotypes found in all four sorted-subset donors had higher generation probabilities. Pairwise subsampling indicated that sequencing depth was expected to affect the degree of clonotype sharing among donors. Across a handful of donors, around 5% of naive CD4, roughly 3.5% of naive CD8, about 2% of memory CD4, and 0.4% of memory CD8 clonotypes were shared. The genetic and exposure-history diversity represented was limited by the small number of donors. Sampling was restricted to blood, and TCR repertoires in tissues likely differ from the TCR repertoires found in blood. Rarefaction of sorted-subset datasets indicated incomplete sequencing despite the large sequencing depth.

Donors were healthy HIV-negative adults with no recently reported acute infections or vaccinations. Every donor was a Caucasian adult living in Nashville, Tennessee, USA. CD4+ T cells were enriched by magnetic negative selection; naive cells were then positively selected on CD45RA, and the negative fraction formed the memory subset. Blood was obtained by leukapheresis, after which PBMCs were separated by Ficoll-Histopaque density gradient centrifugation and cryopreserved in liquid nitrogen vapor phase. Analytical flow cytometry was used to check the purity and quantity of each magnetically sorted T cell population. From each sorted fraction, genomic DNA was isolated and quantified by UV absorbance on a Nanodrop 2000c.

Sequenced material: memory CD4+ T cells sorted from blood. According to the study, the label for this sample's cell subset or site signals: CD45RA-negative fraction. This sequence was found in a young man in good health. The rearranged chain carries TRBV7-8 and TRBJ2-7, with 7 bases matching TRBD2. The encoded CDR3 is CASSLSAGATSHEQYF. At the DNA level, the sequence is TGTGCCAGCAGCTTGTCGGCGGGAGCTACCTCCCACGAGCAGTACTTC.